Sequencing of this TCR beta chain was carried out in a study of T cell repertoires in cytomegalovirus infection. Broader study findings: HLA-C-restricted CMV-specific TCR beta clonotypes were dominant in the ex vivo response.

Germline V gene lookup returns CDR1 SGHVS and CDR2 FNYEAQ. V was trimmed by 5 bases and J by 1 base, leaving 12 bases between them. This CDR3 comprises 15 residues. A single record per CDR3 protein comes from TCRdb applying MiXCR to the reads. The table records a few hundred thousand distinct CDR3 sequences, about 35% of them present only once. This clonotype was seen at least ten times. Its antigen is unknown. The receptor was isolated from a human donor in good health (CMV status not recorded). Some clones in this sample may be carry-over from other donors' samples. The sequencing here drew on cultured PBMCs, taken from culture after CMV antigen stimulation. The chain uses TRBV7-6 and TRBJ2-1; tentative D call: TRBD1 (7 bases). The CDR3 is CASSPRGASYNEQFF. For the CDR3, the DNA is TGTGCCAGCAGCCCCAGGGGGGCTTCCTACAATGAGCAGTTCTTC.